This TCR beta chain was retrieved from a study of T cells in Graves' hyperthyroidism and ophthalmopathy. This clonotype was observed many times. With 5 bases clipped from V and 2 bases from J, the junction kept 8 bases outside the gene matches. This CDR3 region has 17 residues. The V gene's germline CDR1 is MDHEN and CDR2 SYDVKM. Fresh peripheral blood, under 13 ml, was the source of the PBMCs. What was amplified from RNA transcripts were TCR beta CDR3 regions. The TCR CDR3 was amplified in a first-round RT-PCR using the HTBI primer set. A single record per CDR3 protein comes from TCRdb applying MiXCR to the multiplex PCR reads. The top ten clones hold roughly a sixth of a sample with more than 550,000 distinct CDR3 sequences, around 16% of them seen once.

This chain connects TRBV28 to TRBJ2-6; 8 bases map to TRBD1. The source material was blood. The receptor's source is a man aged 45-65 years with Graves' hyperthyroidism. In DNA, the CDR3 is TGTGCCAGCAGTCCACGGACAGGGACCCCTGGGGCCAACGTCCTGACTTTC. Translated: CASSPRTGTPGANVLTF.